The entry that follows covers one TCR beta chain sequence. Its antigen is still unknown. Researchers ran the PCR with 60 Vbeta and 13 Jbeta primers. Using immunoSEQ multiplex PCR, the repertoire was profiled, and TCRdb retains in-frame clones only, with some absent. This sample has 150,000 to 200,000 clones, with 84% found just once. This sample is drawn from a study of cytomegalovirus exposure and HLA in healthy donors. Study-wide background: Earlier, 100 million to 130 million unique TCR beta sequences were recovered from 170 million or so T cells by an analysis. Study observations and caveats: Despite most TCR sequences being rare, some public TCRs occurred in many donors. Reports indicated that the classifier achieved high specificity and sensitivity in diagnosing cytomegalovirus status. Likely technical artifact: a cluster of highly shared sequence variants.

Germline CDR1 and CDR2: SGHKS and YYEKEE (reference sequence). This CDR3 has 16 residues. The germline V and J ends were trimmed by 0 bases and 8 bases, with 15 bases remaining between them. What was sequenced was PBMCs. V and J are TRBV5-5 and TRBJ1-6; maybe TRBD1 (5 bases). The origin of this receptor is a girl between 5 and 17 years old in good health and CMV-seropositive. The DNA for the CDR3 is TGTGCCAGCAGCTTGGCCTTGGGGCCTCAGGATTCACCCCTCCACTTT. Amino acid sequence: CASSLALGPQDSPLHF.